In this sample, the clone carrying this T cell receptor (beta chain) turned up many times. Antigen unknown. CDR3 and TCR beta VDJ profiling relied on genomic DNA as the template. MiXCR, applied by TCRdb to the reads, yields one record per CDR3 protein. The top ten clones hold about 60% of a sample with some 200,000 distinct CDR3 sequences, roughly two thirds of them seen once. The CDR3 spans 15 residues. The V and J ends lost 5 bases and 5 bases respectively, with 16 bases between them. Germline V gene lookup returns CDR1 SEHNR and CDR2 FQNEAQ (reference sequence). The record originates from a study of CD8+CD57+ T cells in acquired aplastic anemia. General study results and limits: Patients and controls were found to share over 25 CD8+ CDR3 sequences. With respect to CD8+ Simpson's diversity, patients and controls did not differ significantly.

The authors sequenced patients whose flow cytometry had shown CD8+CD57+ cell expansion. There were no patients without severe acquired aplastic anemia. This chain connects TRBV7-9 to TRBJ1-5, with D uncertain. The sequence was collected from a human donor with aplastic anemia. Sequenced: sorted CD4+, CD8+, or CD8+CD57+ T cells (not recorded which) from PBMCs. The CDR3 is CASSPAGSNYQPQHF. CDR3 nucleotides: TGTGCCAGCAGCCCTGCGGGGTCTAACTATCAGCCCCAGCATTTT.